What follows are 27 T cell receptor beta chains derived from one specimen sequenced in a study of OX40 agonist ivuxolimab in advanced cancers. Data came from immunoSEQ multiplex PCR; TCRdb stores just in-frame clones and leaves some out. The sample records more than 100,000 clones, roughly 93% being singletons. The sequencing here drew on CD4+ or CD8+ T cells sorted from blood, taken in a trial of the OX40 agonist ivuxolimab. These receptors were collected from an adult with an advanced solid tumor such as melanoma, head and neck, liver or kidney cancer.

V gene TRBV18 combines with J gene TRBJ1-5; 9 positions agree with TRBD1. The trim removed 3 bases at V and 5 bases at J, leaving 5 bases unmatched. The CDR3 consists of 15 residues. Germline V CDR1 and CDR2: KGHSH, LQKENI. The CDR3 protein is CASSPAGQGDQPQHF. The DNA for the CDR3 is TGTGCCAGCTCACCCGCGGGACAGGGTGATCAGCCCCAGCATTTT.

CDR3 DNA: TGTGCCAGCAGCTTGGTGGGACTAGCAACAGATACGCAGTATTTT. It encodes CASSLVGLATDTQYF. The V call is TRBV5-8, the J call TRBJ2-3, with 9 bases fitting TRBD2. Losses at the gene ends were 0 bases for V and 3 bases for J; bases not matched to a gene: 2. The CDR3 is 15 amino acids. The germline gives CDR1 SGHTS, CDR2 YDEGEE.

The chain recombines TRBV7-9 with TRBJ1-6, with 9 bases that match TRBD1. Germline CDR1 and CDR2: SEHNR and FQNEAQ (reference sequence). With 3 bases clipped from V and 9 bases from J, the junction kept 6 bases outside the gene matches. This CDR3 is 15 amino acids long. This chain's CDR3 is CASSFGGQGGSPLHF. The CDR3 region has the DNA TGTGCCAGCAGCTTCGGGGGACAGGGTGGTTCACCCCTCCACTTT. The full variable domain, completed using reference TRBV7-9 and TRBJ1-6, is DTGVSQNPRHKITKRGQNVTFRCDPISEHNRLYWYRQTLGQGPEFLTYFQNEAQLEKSRLLSDRFSAERPKGSFSTLEIQRTEQGDSAMYLCASSFGGQGGSPLHFGNGTRLTVT.

The gene calls are TRBV5-1 and TRBJ2-1; the match to TRBD2 covers 8 bases. The CDR3 is 16 residues long. Germline CDR1 SGHRS, CDR2 YFSETQ. V was clipped by 0 bases and J by 6 bases; unmatched bases: 8. For the CDR3, the DNA is TGCGCCAGCAGCTTGGACGGGGTAGCGGGACGCAATGAGCAGTTCTTC. Amino acid sequence: CASSLDGVAGRNEQFF.

The genes are TRBV7-8 and TRBJ2-3, with D perhaps TRBD2 (5 bases). The CDR3 consists of 15 residues. From germline, CDR1 is SGHVS and CDR2 FQNEAQ. V dropped 1 base and J dropped 0 bases, with 8 bases sitting between them. In nucleotides, the CDR3 is TGTGCCAGCAGCTTAGGGAGCGGTAGCACAGATACGCAGTATTTT. Translation gives CASSLGSGSTDTQYF. The full variable domain, completed using reference TRBV7-8 and TRBJ2-3, is GAGVSQSPRYKVAKRGQDVALRCDPISGHVSLFWYQQALGQGPEFLTYFQNEAQLDKSGLPSDRFFAERPEGSVSTLKIQRTQQEDSAVYLCASSLGSGSTDTQYFGPGTRLTVL.

The chain uses TRBV2 and TRBJ2-6; D is unresolved. The V gene's germline CDR1 is SNHLY and CDR2 FYNNEI. Between the trimmed V and J ends, which lost 8 bases and 0 bases, there was a span of 11 bases. The CDR3 totals 15 residues. The CDR3 sequence: CASGLRSSGANVLTF. Written as DNA, the CDR3 is TGTGCCAGCGGTCTCCGAAGCTCTGGGGCCAACGTCCTGACTTTC.

This clone was counted a single time. The chain uses TRBV27 and TRBJ1-5; no clear D gene. The CDR3 runs 20 residues. Germline V gene data show CDR1 as MNHEY and CDR2 as SMNVEV (reference sequence). V lost 2 bases and J 3 bases, leaving 26 bases between the germline ends. The CDR3 bases are TGTGCCAGCAGTTTACGTTCCCCCGCGGTTACGGACCGATTCAATCAGCCCCAGCATTTT. Translated, it gives CASSLRSPAVTDRFNQPQHF.

V is TRBV7-9 and J is TRBJ1-2; 8 bases are a match to TRBD1. The CDR3 contains 15 residues. The junction had 11 bases not matched to a gene; V was cut back by 5 bases and J by 6 bases. Germline values: CDR1 SEHNR, CDR2 FQNEAQ (reference sequence). The CDR3 region has the DNA TGTGCCAGCAGCCCAGGGGGGACAGGATCCGATGGCTACACCTTC. It is translated as CASSPGGTGSDGYTF. Drawing the rest from reference TRBV7-9 and TRBJ1-2, the complete variable domain is DTGVSQNPRHKITKRGQNVTFRCDPISEHNRLYWYRQTLGQGPEFLTYFQNEAQLEKSRLLSDRFSAERPKGSFSTLEIQRTEQGDSAMYLCASSPGGTGSDGYTFGSGTRLTVV.

The chain recombines TRBV5-1 with TRBJ1-3, with a possible D match to TRBD1 (6 bases). From germline, CDR1 is SGHRS and CDR2 YFSETQ. The CDR3 consists of 15 residues. V was cut by 4 bases and J by 3 bases, with 14 bases left in between. CDR3 in amino acids: CASSVGGGYGNTIYF. For the CDR3, the DNA is TGCGCCAGCAGCGTAGGAGGGGGATATGGAAACACCATATATTTT.

This sequence joins TRBV9 and TRBJ1-1; TRBD1 matches 7 bases. This CDR3 has 14 residues. V lost 4 bases, J lost 5 bases, and 8 bases stayed unmatched. Germline V CDR1 and CDR2: SGDLS, YYNGEE. The CDR3 DNA reads as TGTGCCAGCAGCTCTCAGGGGGGAACGACTGAAGCTTTCTTT. Translating gives CASSSQGGTTEAFF. Complete variable domain (other parts from reference TRBV9 and TRBJ1-1): DSGVTQTPKHLITATGQRVTLRCSPRSGDLSVYWYQQSLDQGLQFLIQYYNGEERAKGNILERFSAQQFPDLHSELNLSSLELGDSALYFCASSSQGGTTEAFFGQGTRLTVV.

J is TRBJ1-2 and V is TRBV28; D may be TRBD1 (5 bases). The germline gives CDR1 MDHEN, CDR2 SYDVKM. The CDR3 covers 12 residues. Trimming shortened V by 6 bases and J by 4 bases, and 9 bases separated the two germline ends. CDR3 sequence: CASRDSPYGYTF. Here the CDR3 DNA reads TGTGCCAGCAGAGACAGCCCCTATGGCTACACCTTC.

The chain recombines TRBV27 with TRBJ2-7; 7 bases map to TRBD2. J gave up 0 bases and V 0 bases, and 8 bases lay outside the gene matches. This CDR3 comprises 17 residues. The germline V gene has CDR1 MNHEY and CDR2 SMNVEV (reference sequence). The CDR3 bases are TGTGCCAGCAGTTTATCGGGGAGCGGGACTTACTCCTACGAGCAGTACTTC. Protein: CASSLSGSGTYSYEQYF.

The chain uses TRBV10-3 and TRBJ2-1; the match to TRBD2 covers 7 bases. The CDR3 totals 15 residues. Unmatched junction bases numbered 7, after V lost 5 bases and J lost 3 bases. The germline V gene encodes CDR1 ENHRY and CDR2 SYGVKD. CDR3 nucleotides: TGTGCCATCAGTCCCGGGGGGTCGGGCTACAATGAGCAGTTCTTC. It is translated as CAISPGGSGYNEQFF.

The V and J genes are TRBV6-4 and TRBJ2-2; D is undetermined. The CDR3 covers 14 residues. Trimming took 5 bases from V and 1 from J, leaving 8 bases between them. Germline values: CDR1 MRHNA, CDR2 SNTAGT. The CDR3 protein is CASSRAENTGELFF. As DNA, the CDR3 is TGTGCCAGCAGTCGGGCGGAGAACACCGGGGAGCTGTTTTTT.

V gene TRBV25-1 combines with J gene TRBJ1-4; D call uncertain. The CDR3 extends over 12 amino acids. With 6 bases removed from V and 7 bases from J, the gap between germline ends came to 9 bases. Germline CDR1 reads MGHDK; CDR2 reads SYGVNS. The CDR3 protein is CASRDHREKLFF. The CDR3 region has the DNA TGTGCCAGCAGGGACCATCGTGAAAAACTGTTTTTT.

The gene calls are TRBV6-5 and TRBJ1-4, with 8 bases matching TRBD1. Per the germline V gene, CDR1 is MNHEY and CDR2 is SVGAGI. V dropped 5 bases and J dropped 7; count of bases not matched to a gene: 6. The CDR3 loop spans 14 amino acids. The CDR3 coding sequence is TGTGCCAGCAGTCCAGGGGGCGGGAGTGAAAAACTGTTTTTT. Protein: CASSPGGGSEKLFF.

V is TRBV5-1 and J is TRBJ1-1, with D possibly being TRBD1 (5 bases). Germline V lookup: CDR1 SGHRS, CDR2 YFSETQ. This CDR3 contains 14 residues. V was shortened by 6 bases and J by 1 base, with 13 bases between the two germline ends. The CDR3 nucleotides are TGCGCCAGCACCCAAGGGGTAGGGAACACTGAAGCTTTCTTT. This sequence encodes CASTQGVGNTEAFF. Full variable domain (outside the CDR3, taken from reference TRBV5-1 and TRBJ1-1): KAGVTQTPRYLIKTRGQQVTLSCSPISGHRSVSWYQQTPGQGLQFLFEYFSETQRNKGNFPGRFSGRQFSNSRSEMNVSTLELGDSALYLCASTQGVGNTEAFFGQGTRLTVV.

CDR3 sequence: CASSPLDTQYF. The CDR3 DNA is TGTGCCAGCAGTCCGCTCGATACGCAGTATTTT. The genes are TRBV28 and TRBJ2-3; D gene ambiguous. Germline-derived CDR1 and CDR2 are MDHEN and SYDVKM. This CDR3 is built from 11 residues. V gave up 5 bases and J gave up 6 bases, with 6 bases separating them.

The CDR3 region has the DNA TGTGCCACCAGCAGAGATCCTGGGGCGGTTGCTGCCACTGAAGCTTTCTTT. This translates into CATSRDPGAVAATEAFF. The rearrangement links TRBV15 to TRBJ1-1; possible D gene TRBD1, 5 bases. Between the trimmed V and J ends, which lost 0 bases and 4 bases, there was a span of 18 bases. Germline CDR1 LNHNV, CDR2 YYDKDF (reference sequence). The CDR3 is 17 amino acids.

The genes are TRBV6-5 and TRBJ2-2, with 8 positions matching TRBD1. The CDR3 has 14 residues. V lost 6 bases to trimming and J lost 1 base; unmatched junction nucleotides: 1. Germline CDR1 reads MNHEY; CDR2 reads SVGAGI. This CDR3 is CASRGQVNTGELFF. The DNA for the CDR3 is TGTGCCAGCAGGGGACAGGTGAACACCGGGGAGCTGTTTTTT.

The rearrangement uses TRBV19 and TRBJ1-2; 7 bases are shared with TRBD1. V dropped 3 bases and J dropped 7; count of bases not matched to a gene: 5. The CDR3 is 13 residues long. Germline lookup yields CDR1 LNHDA and CDR2 SQIVND (reference sequence). The DNA for the CDR3 is TGTGCCAGTAGTATGGAAGGGGGCGGTGGCTACACCTTC. Translated: CASSMEGGGGYTF. Full variable domain (missing parts from reference TRBV19 and TRBJ1-2): DGGITQSPKYLFRKEGQNVTLSCEQNLNHDAMYWYRQDPGQGLRLIYYSQIVNDFQKGDIAEGYSVSREKKESFPLTVTSAQKNPTAFYLCASSMEGGGGYTFGSGTRLTVV.

The J gene is TRBJ2-3, the V gene TRBV18; a possible D gene is TRBD2 (7 bases). The CDR3 is made up of 15 amino acids. The V end was cut by 4 bases, the J end by 6 bases, with 17 bases between. CDR1 is KGHSH and CDR2 is LQKENI in the germline V gene. DNA for the CDR3: TGTGCCAGCTCACAGCCTAGCGGAAGGGGGGATACGCAGTATTTT. It is translated as CASSQPSGRGDTQYF. The full variable domain, with the rest looked up from reference TRBV18 and TRBJ2-3, is NAGVMQNPRHLVRRRGQEARLRCSPMKGHSHVYWYRQLPEEGLKFMVYLQKENIIDESGMPKERFSAEFPKEGPSILRIQQVVRGDSAAYFCASSQPSGRGDTQYFGPGTRLTVL.

The table lists this clone with a few counts. The V and J genes are TRBV19 and TRBJ2-7, with D hard to call. Trimming took 1 base from V and 2 from J, leaving 12 bases between them. Germline V gene sequence: CDR1 LNHDA, CDR2 SQIVND (reference sequence). This CDR3 has 15 residues. The CDR3 loop reads CASSIAWGTTYEQYF. The CDR3 DNA is TGTGCCAGTAGTATAGCATGGGGAACCACCTACGAGCAGTACTTC.

In the case of this clone: This CDR3 is also generated by other DNA sequences in the sample. The chain combines TRBV2 with TRBJ2-7; 11 nucleotides align to TRBD2. The CDR3 loop spans 14 amino acids. J lost 6 bases, V lost 4 bases, and 5 bases had no gene match. The germline CDR1 and CDR2 sequences are SNHLY and FYNNEI. The CDR3 here is CASSGLAGYGEQYF. The CDR3 nucleotides read TGTGCCAGCAGTGGACTAGCGGGATACGGCGAGCAGTACTTC. The full variable domain, in which reference TRBV2 and TRBJ2-7 provide the parts outside the CDR3, is EPEVTQTPSHQVTQMGQEVILRCVPISNHLYFYWYRQILGQKVEFLVSFYNNEISEKSEIFDDQFSVERPDGSNFTLKIRSTKLEDSAMYFCASSGLAGYGEQYFGPGTRLTVT.

This chain uses TRBV7-3 with TRBJ2-5, with 12 bases lining up with TRBD1. CDR1 SGHTA and CDR2 FQGTGA come from the germline V gene. The CDR3 is 15 residues long. The V segment lost 5 bases and the J segment 5 bases; nucleotides outside the gene matches: 6. CDR3 in amino acids: CASSLGTGGAETQYF. The CDR3 coding sequence is TGTGCCAGCAGCCTAGGGACAGGGGGCGCGGAGACCCAGTACTTC.

The chain links TRBV28 to TRBJ2-1, with TRBD1 identical over 10 bases. The CDR3 has 15 amino acids. J was trimmed by 8 bases and V by 7 bases; bases with no gene match: 11. In germline, CDR1 is MDHEN, CDR2 SYDVKM. CDR3 sequence (DNA): TGTGCCAGCACCATAGACAGGGGGCAGAGGGATGAGCAGTTCTTC. Translation: CASTIDRGQRDEQFF.

The V gene is TRBV18, the J gene TRBJ2-5; no firm D call. TRBJ2-7 explains the end of the DNA better; the J call may be wrong. The CDR3 sequence is 13 residues long. The germline gives CDR1 KGHSH, CDR2 LQKENI. The CDR3 coding sequence is TGTGCCAGCTCACAGCAGCACTCCTACGAGCAGTACTTC. It translates to CASSQQHSYEQYF.